A selection of T cell receptor beta chains follows, all from one sample in a study of identical twins. Via MiXCR, TCRdb re-called the 5' RACE reads, giving one row per CDR3 protein. The sample lists some 1,600,000 distinct CDR3 sequences; roughly 35% were seen once. Sample: cord blood. The origin of the receptors is a newborn girl in good health. CDR3s include the opening cysteine and the closing phenylalanine or tryptophan. A D gene is named only where the DNA matches it firmly. The size of a clone is reported for some rows only, either as once, few or many, or as a class for expanded clones.

v_gene,d_gene,abundance,j_gene,CDR3nt,CDR3aa
TRBV27,.,.,TRBJ1-1,TGTGCCAGCGGGTTCCGTATCAGGAGGGCCACCCGAGGGACTGAAGCTTTCTTT,CASGFRIRRATRGTEAFF
TRBV28,.,few,TRBJ2-5,TGTGCCAGCAGTGTCCCCCCGGGCAGGGGATTAGAGACCCAGTACTTC,CASSVPPGRGLETQYF
TRBV28,.,once,TRBJ1-5,TGTGTCAGCAAGTTGACGGTGAATCAGCCCCAGCATTTT,CVSKLTVNQPQHF
TRBV14,.,.,TRBJ2-2,TGTGCCAGCAGCCAACCGGACACCGGGGAGCTGTTTTTT,CASSQPDTGELFF
TRBV12-3/TRBV12-4,TRBD1,few,TRBJ1-6,TGTGCCAGCAGTTTCACCGGGACAGGGGATTCACCCCTCCACTTT,CASSFTGTGDSPLHF
TRBV5-6,.,.,TRBJ1-5,TGTGCCAGCAGCTTGGGAGCCGGGACAAAAAATCAGCCCCAGCATTTT,CASSLGAGTKNQPQHF
TRBV10-3,.,many,TRBJ2-3,TGTGCCATCAGTGCGGGAGATACGCAGTATTTT,CAISAGDTQYF
TRBV20-1,.,.,TRBJ2-7,TGCAGTGCTAGAGATCTTAGGGGCGCAGCCTACGAGCAGTACTTC,CSARDLRGAAYEQYF
TRBV20-1,.,.,TRBJ2-7,TGCAGTGCTCGACCCACGGGACAAGTTATACGGGAGCAGTACTTC,CSARPTGQVIREQYF
TRBV20-1,.,.,TRBJ1-2,TGCAGTTCCTATTCGGGCGGCTACACCTTC,CSSYSGGYTF
TRBV29-1,.,once,TRBJ2-7,TGCAGCGTTGAAGTCGCCGGGGACATCCGGGGGTACGAGCAGTACTTC,CSVEVAGDIRGYEQYF
TRBV27,TRBD2,few,TRBJ2-1,TGTGCCAGCAGCCGTTTGGAGCGGGGTTACAATGAGCAGTTCTTC,CASSRLERGYNEQFF
TRBV19,.,.,TRBJ2-4,TGTGCCAGTAGTAATCTCGTGGAGCAGTACTTC,CASSNLVEQYF
TRBV4-2,TRBD2,few,TRBJ2-1,TGTGCCAGCAGCCAAGAAATGCGGGGGGCCTACAATGAGCAGTTCTTC,CASSQEMRGAYNEQFF
TRBV6-1,TRBD1,.,TRBJ1-2,TGTGCCTGCAGTGAGGGACAGGGCCGTCCCGCCACCTTC,CACSEGQGRPATF
TRBV2,TRBD2,.,TRBJ2-5,TGTGCCAGCAGGGATCTAGGCGGGGGAGGCAATGAGCAGTACTTC,CASRDLGGGGNEQYF
TRBV6-6,.,.,TRBJ1-3,TGTGCCAGCAGAAACAGGGCTGGAAACACCATATATTTT,CASRNRAGNTIYF
TRBV12-3/TRBV12-4,.,many,TRBJ2-6,TGTGCCAGCCGAAATGGGACCGCCAACGTCCTGACTTTC,CASRNGTANVLTF
TRBV4-2,.,.,TRBJ2-7,TGTGCCAGCAGCCCAACGATCCTTTACCGGGACCCAAACTACGAGCAGTACTTC,CASSPTILYRDPNYEQYF
TRBV20-1,.,.,TRBJ2-1,TGCAGTGCTAAGGGACCTATCTCCTACAATGAGCAGTTCTTC,CSAKGPISYNEQFF
TRBV7-2,.,few,TRBJ2-5,TGTGCCAGCAGCTTAGGAGGGCCAAAAGGGCAGTACTTC,CASSLGGPKGQYF
TRBV7-8,.,.,TRBJ2-3,TGTGCCAGCAGCTTAGCGAGGCTAATCCGCACAGATACGCAGTATTTT,CASSLARLIRTDTQYF
TRBV10-3,.,.,TRBJ1-5,TGTGCCATCAGTGCGGACGTTAATCAGCCCCAGCATTTT,CAISADVNQPQHF
TRBV20-1,.,few,TRBJ2-7,TGCAGTGCTATCCCCGGGACACGCGCAGGGAAGGAGCAGTACTTC,CSAIPGTRAGKEQYF
TRBV29-1,TRBD1,.,TRBJ1-5,TGCAGCGTTGATGGGACAGGACGGGGGCCCCAGCATTTT,CSVDGTGRGPQHF
TRBV6-1,TRBD1,few,TRBJ1-4,TGTGCCAGCGGACCGGGACAGGGGTTTGCAACTAATGAAAAACTGTTTTTT,CASGPGQGFATNEKLFF
TRBV28,.,many,TRBJ2-5,TGTGCCAGCAGTTTAGGACAGCAGTACTTC,CASSLGQQYF
TRBV10-3,TRBD2,.,TRBJ2-1,TGTGCCATCAGTGACGGGACTAGCGGCTACAATGAGCAGTTCTTC,CAISDGTSGYNEQFF
TRBV9,.,few,TRBJ2-3,TGTGCCAGCAGCGCCTCCGGGACTCCCTATAATACGCAGTATTTT,CASSASGTPYNTQYF
TRBV5-1,.,few,TRBJ2-1,TGCGCCAGCACCCCGGGCCCTGAACCCAATGAGCAGTTCTTC,CASTPGPEPNEQFF
TRBV4-1,.,.,TRBJ1-5,TGCGCCAGCAGCCAAGGTCGGTCGGGGGGCTTGAATCAGCCCCAGCATTTT,CASSQGRSGGLNQPQHF
TRBV28,.,few,TRBJ1-5,TGTGCCAGCAGTTTCTCCATACCCAATAGCAATCAGCCCCAGCATTTT,CASSFSIPNSNQPQHF
TRBV12-5,.,few,TRBJ2-7,TGTGCTAGTGGTTTGGACACAGGGTTCGTCTCCTACGAGCAGTACTTC,CASGLDTGFVSYEQYF
TRBV20-1,.,few,TRBJ1-1,TGCAGTGCCGGTCTACCTGAAGCTTTCTTT,CSAGLPEAFF
TRBV11-3,.,few,TRBJ2-3,TGTGCCAGCAGCTTAGATCTAGCGACGGCTACGCAGTATTTT,CASSLDLATATQYF
TRBV4-2,.,.,TRBJ2-5,TGTGCCAGCAGCCAAGATCAGGGGTGGGAGCAGATCGAGACCCAGTACTTC,CASSQDQGWEQIETQYF
TRBV7-2,.,.,TRBJ1-2,TGTGCCAGCAGCTCCCTCACAGGGCGCTATGGCTACACCTTC,CASSSLTGRYGYTF
TRBV19,.,.,TRBJ1-5,TGTGCCAGTAATATGGGCGGTCAGCCCCAGCATTTT,CASNMGGQPQHF
TRBV12-3/TRBV12-4,.,.,TRBJ1-2,TGTGCCAGCAGTTTAATGGCAGGCTATGGCTACACCTTC,CASSLMAGYGYTF
TRBV9,TRBD1,.,TRBJ2-1,TGTGCCAGCAGCGTAGAGAGGACAGGGTGCAATGAGCAGTTCTTC,CASSVERTGCNEQFF
TRBV15,.,few,TRBJ2-5,TGTGCCACCAGCAGAGTGGGGGTCCAAGAGACCCAGTACTTC,CATSRVGVQETQYF
TRBV5-1,.,many,TRBJ2-1,TGTGCCAGCAGTTTTTCAGCGAATGAGCAGTTCTTC,CASSFSANEQFF
TRBV5-1,.,few,TRBJ2-1,TGCGCCAGCAGCTTGGCCATAGGGAATGAGCAGTTCTTC,CASSLAIGNEQFF
TRBV4-2,TRBD2,few,TRBJ2-7,TGTGCCAGCAGTCTCGGGGGGTCCGGCTCCTACAATGAGCAGTACTTC,CASSLGGSGSYNEQYF
TRBV5-1,TRBD2,many,TRBJ2-1,TGCGCCAGCAGCTCAAGACTAGCGGCAAACAATGAGCAGTTCTTC,CASSSRLAANNEQFF
TRBV10-3,.,.,TRBJ2-7,TGTGCCATCGGGGACACATACTACGAGCAGTACTTC,CAIGDTYYEQYF
TRBV11-3,.,.,TRBJ2-7,TGTGCCAGCACCCTAAAACCCGGGGGAAGGTCCTACAATGAGCAGTACTTC,CASTLKPGGRSYNEQYF
TRBV18,TRBD2,.,TRBJ2-1,TGTGCCAGCTCAAAGGGACTAGCGGAATACAATGAGCAGTTCTTC,CASSKGLAEYNEQFF
TRBV7-9,.,.,TRBJ1-1,TGTGCCAGCAGCTTAGGACAGGTGGTCGCTTTCTTT,CASSLGQVVAFF
TRBV9,.,few,TRBJ2-1,TGTGCCAGCAGCGTAGCTCTCCCGGGCAATGAGCAGTTCTTC,CASSVALPGNEQFF
TRBV5-5,TRBD1,.,TRBJ1-2,TGTGCCAGCAGCTTAGACGACAGGGGGAGTAACTATGGCTACACCTTC,CASSLDDRGSNYGYTF
TRBV28,.,.,TRBJ1-1,TGTGCCAGCAGTTTGACAGGCAGTGAGGACACTGAAGCTTTCTTT,CASSLTGSEDTEAFF